These T cell receptor beta chains were read from a single sample in a study of a mutant IDH1 vaccine in newly diagnosed glioma. Sequencing was performed with immunoSEQ multiplex PCR; in TCRdb, only in-frame clones are kept and a portion is missing. The sample lists 15,000 or so clones; around four fifths were seen once. The material sequenced was PBMCs, taken from a glioma patient treated with radiotherapy, temozolomide or both. The receptors originated from a man aged 35 to 55 with glioma. Both conserved end residues are part of each CDR3. The D gene is left open where the match is weak. The size entry is marked missing in some rows and otherwise reads once, few, many or a size class.

len,d_gene,j_gene,abundance,v_gene,CDR3nt,CDR3aa
13,NA,TRBJ1-1,NA,TRBV18,TGTGCCAGCTCACCGGGGGCCAACCCTGAAGCTTTCTTT,CASSPGANPEAFF
15,NA,TRBJ1-1,NA,TRBV18,TGTGCCAGCTCACATTCCGGGACGGAGAACACTGAAGCTTTCTTT,CASSHSGTENTEAFF
14,NA,TRBJ2-4,once,TRBV2,TGTGCCAGCACAGGCGGGATAGCCAAAAACATTCAGTACTTC,CASTGGIAKNIQYF
15,NA,TRBJ2-7,NA,TRBV5-4,TGTGCCAGCAGCCGCCCCGGGACGTCTTCCTACGAGCAGTACTTC,CASSRPGTSSYEQYF
16,NA,TRBJ2-3,once,TRBV10-1,TGCGCCAGCAGTGACTTCCCGGGGAGGGGGGCAGATACGCAGTATTTT,CASSDFPGRGADTQYF
15,NA,TRBJ1-4,NA,TRBV7-8,TGTGCCAGCAGCTTAGCGGGATCTCCAGATGAAAAACTGTTTTTT,CASSLAGSPDEKLFF
15,NA,TRBJ1-1,NA,TRBV6-4,TGTGCCAGCAGTGAAAGGGCAGGAGTCAACACTGAAGCTTTCTTT,CASSERAGVNTEAFF
12,TRBD1,TRBJ2-7,NA,TRBV5-6,TGTGCCAGCAGCTTGAACCGACAGGGATGGTACTTC,CASSLNRQGWYF
14,TRBD2,TRBJ2-5,NA,TRBV9,TGTGCCAGCAGCGTGACCAGCGGGAGAGAGACCCAGTACTTC,CASSVTSGRETQYF
16,NA,TRBJ1-5,NA,TRBV28,TGTGCCAGCAGTTCCCGGGACAACTATAGCAATCAGCCCCAGCATTTT,CASSSRDNYSNQPQHF
12,NA,TRBJ2-1,NA,TRBV7-2,TGTGCCAGCAGCCCGCAAGGACTATTTCAGTTCTTC,CASSPQGLFQFF
15,TRBD1,TRBJ2-3,NA,TRBV18,TGTGCCAGCTCACTACAGGGGGGTGTTACAGATACGCAGTATTTT,CASSLQGGVTDTQYF
15,NA,TRBJ2-3,NA,TRBV7-9,TGTGCCAGCAGCCCCGGCGGCAGGGGGGGAGGTACGCAGTATTTT,CASSPGGRGGGTQYF
15,NA,TRBJ2-3,few,TRBV1,TGCACCAGCAGCAGCAATAGCGGGAGGGCAGATACGCAGTATTTT,CTSSSNSGRADTQYF
13,TRBD1,TRBJ2-7,once,TRBV29-1,TGCAGCGTTCAAGGGACAGGGGGATCGGAGCAGTACTTC,CSVQGTGGSEQYF
15,NA,TRBJ2-4,few,TRBV27,TGTGCCAGCAGTTTAGTCCCACCCAGCGGAAACATTCAGTACTTC,CASSLVPPSGNIQYF
16,NA,TRBJ2-3,NA,TRBV6-4,TGTGCCAGCAGTGAAGCGTTGGGCGGAGGCACAGATACGCAGTATTTT,CASSEALGGGTDTQYF
14,TRBD1,TRBJ1-1,NA,TRBV7-9,TGTGCCAGCAGCTTAGCCTTGACAGGGGGCCAGGCTTTCTTT,CASSLALTGGQAFF
14,NA,TRBJ2-5,NA,TRBV9,TGTGCCAGCAGCGTAGCTGTAGGGGGGGAGACCCAGTACTTC,CASSVAVGGETQYF
13,NA,TRBJ1-1,NA,TRBV7-9,TGTGCCAGCAGCTCACAGGGAATGACTGAAGCTTTCTTT,CASSSQGMTEAFF
14,NA,TRBJ2-3,NA,TRBV5-1,TGCGCCAGCAGCCCCTACCTTTCCACAGATACGCAGTATTTT,CASSPYLSTDTQYF
15,NA,TRBJ1-5,NA,TRBV2,TGTGCCAGCAGTGGATGGGCCCGGGACAATCAGCCCCAGCATTTT,CASSGWARDNQPQHF
16,TRBD2,TRBJ2-1,NA,TRBV7-2,TGTGCCAGCAGCCCACGACTAGCGGGGTCCTACAATGAGCAGTTCTTC,CASSPRLAGSYNEQFF
17,TRBD2,TRBJ2-3,NA,TRBV7-6,TGTGCCAGCAGCTTAGTTCGGGCGGGAGGGCCCACAGATACGCAGTATTTT,CASSLVRAGGPTDTQYF
12,NA,TRBJ1-2,NA,TRBV6-5,TGTGCCAGCAGTTACTTGCAGGGTGAATACACCTTC,CASSYLQGEYTF
16,NA,TRBJ2-2,NA,TRBV11-2,TGTGCCAGCAGCTTAGAAGGATATCAGAACACCGGGGAGCTGTTTTTT,CASSLEGYQNTGELFF
14,NA,TRBJ1-1,NA,TRBV2,TGTGCCACCTTTTTGGGCGTGATGAACACTGAAGCTTTCTTT,CATFLGVMNTEAFF
15,TRBD2,TRBJ2-1,NA,TRBV2,TGTGCCAGCAGTGATACAGCGGGAGATACAAATGAGCAGTTCTTC,CASSDTAGDTNEQFF
16,TRBD2,TRBJ2-5,NA,TRBV11-2,TGTGCCAGCAGCCCACGGGGACTAGCGGGCCAAGAGACCCAGTACTTC,CASSPRGLAGQETQYF
13,TRBD2,TRBJ2-7,NA,TRBV27,TGTGCCAGCAGTTTGAGGCTAGCGGTAGATCAGTACTTC,CASSLRLAVDQYF
13,NA,TRBJ1-1,NA,TRBV27,TGTGCCAGCAGTAACCCGGGACGGGGAAAAGCTTTCTTT,CASSNPGRGKAFF
14,NA,TRBJ1-5,NA,TRBV15,TGTGCCACCAGCAGAGATAGCAGTACGAGGCCCCAGCATTTT,CATSRDSSTRPQHF
18,TRBD2,TRBJ2-1,NA,TRBV2,TGTGCCAGCAGTGAAAGTTTTAGGGGACTAGCGGGAGTGAATGAGCAGTTCTTC,CASSESFRGLAGVNEQFF
14,NA,TRBJ1-1,NA,TRBV15,TGTGCCACCAGCAGGTACAGGGCGAACACTGAAGCTTTCTTT,CATSRYRANTEAFF
18,NA,TRBJ2-1,few,TRBV7-9,TGTGCCAGCAGAAAATGGGCCCCCGAGCTGTATGAGTACAATGAGCAGTTCTTC,CASRKWAPELYEYNEQFF
15,TRBD1,TRBJ2-1,NA,TRBV7-9,TGTGCCAGCAGCGCCCGACAGGGGGGGGACAATGAGCAGTTCTTC,CASSARQGGDNEQFF
14,TRBD2,TRBJ2-1,NA,TRBV4-3,TGCGCCAGCAGCCGGAGCGGGAACAACAATGAGCAGTTCTTC,CASSRSGNNNEQFF
15,TRBD2,TRBJ2-5,NA,TRBV28,TGTGCCAGCAGTTTAACTAGCGGGGGACAAGAGACCCAGTACTTC,CASSLTSGGQETQYF
14,NA,TRBJ1-1,few,TRBV18,TGTGCCAGCTCACCGGTATTGAGGGGCACTGAAGCTTTCTTT,CASSPVLRGTEAFF
18,NA,TRBJ2-4,NA,TRBV7-9,TGTGCCAGCAGCTTACCCTCGGCAGTTTTGCTAGCCAAAAACATTCAGTACTTC,CASSLPSAVLLAKNIQYF
12,NA,TRBJ1-1,NA,TRBV4-1,TGCGCCAGCAGCGGGGATAACACTGAAGCTTTCTTT,CASSGDNTEAFF
16,NA,TRBJ2-7,NA,TRBV7-9,TGTGCCAGCAGCTTAGCAGCCGGACGGCGCATCTACGAGCAGTACTTC,CASSLAAGRRIYEQYF
15,TRBD1,TRBJ2-4,NA,TRBV30,TGTGCCTGGAGTGAACAGGGGGCGAACAAAAACATTCAGTACTTC,CAWSEQGANKNIQYF
14,NA,TRBJ2-4,NA,TRBV28,TGTGCCAGCGCCGCGGACGGGACCAAAAACATTCAGTACTTC,CASAADGTKNIQYF
14,TRBD1,TRBJ2-3,NA,TRBV6-5,TGTGCCAGCGCCCAGGGGGCTTACACAGATACGCAGTATTTT,CASAQGAYTDTQYF
14,NA,TRBJ1-5,NA,TRBV16,TGTGCCAGCAGCCCCTCGGCAGGGGAACAGCCCCAGCATTTT,CASSPSAGEQPQHF
15,NA,TRBJ2-3,NA,TRBV2,TGTGCCAGCAGCCTGACAGGGACTAGCACAGATACGCAGTATTTT,CASSLTGTSTDTQYF
15,NA,TRBJ1-1,once,TRBV12-5,TGTGCTAGTGGTTTGACCCCCGGGAACGCACCTGAAGCTTTCTTT,CASGLTPGNAPEAFF
12,NA,TRBJ1-1,NA,TRBV7-2,TGTGCCAGCAGCTTAGGACCTACTGAAGCTTTCTTT,CASSLGPTEAFF
19,TRBD1,TRBJ1-6,NA,TRBV2,TGTGCCAGCAGTGAAGGGCTTTATTCCGGGACAGGGTGGAATTCACCCCTCCACTTT,CASSEGLYSGTGWNSPLHF
16,NA,TRBJ2-2,NA,TRBV7-8,TGTGCCAGCAGCATCAAGGTCTCTCTGAACACCGGGGAGCTGTTTTTT,CASSIKVSLNTGELFF
17,NA,TRBJ1-1,NA,TRBV19,TGTGCCAGTAGTATATTTACAGGGCGGGGTATCTCGACTGAAGCTTTCTTT,CASSIFTGRGISTEAFF
14,NA,TRBJ2-2,once,TRBV11-3,TGTGCCAGCAGCATCATAGCTATCACCGGGGAGCTGTTTTTT,CASSIIAITGELFF
14,NA,TRBJ1-1,NA,TRBV9,TGTGCCAGCAGCGAGACAGGTACTGACACTGAAGCTTTCTTT,CASSETGTDTEAFF
13,NA,TRBJ2-1,NA,TRBV2,TGTGCCAGCATCCCTCAGGTCGGCGGGATTAGGTTCTTC,CASIPQVGGIRFF
15,NA,TRBJ2-1,NA,TRBV9,TGTGCCAGCAGCACCTATGCCGGGACCAACAATGAGCAGTTCTTC,CASSTYAGTNNEQFF
13,NA,TRBJ2-7,few,TRBV19,TGTGCCAGTAGTATTGGGCGGGACTACGAGCAGTACTTC,CASSIGRDYEQYF